The 21 T cell receptor beta chains below all came from one sample that was sequenced in a study of blood T cells in healthy people across ages. The authors ran a second PCR of about 6 to 12 cycles using a sample-barcoded 5' primer and a J-beta primer mix. A single record per CDR3 protein comes from TCRdb applying MiXCR to the 5' RACE reads. The sample lists under 1,100,000 distinct CDR3 sequences, under 30% occurring once. These data were likewise used in another study, on T cells of mothers and their children.

What was sequenced was blood. The receptors were sampled from a girl aged 2 to 10 in good health.

Details on this clonotype: The CDR3 does not end in the conserved phenylalanine or tryptophan, so this is likely a read error. V usage is TRBV20-1 and J usage is TRBJ2-1; D not certain. There are 13 residues in the CDR3. Germline V lookup: CDR1 DFQATT, CDR2 SNEGSKA (reference sequence). V was trimmed by 3 bases and J by 5 bases, leaving 11 bases between them. CDR3 sequence (DNA): TGCAGTGCTAGTGGTCCATCCAACAATGAGCAGTTCCTC. It yields the protein CSASGPSNNEQFL.

The sample holds a few counts of this clonotype. The CDR3 reads CASSQELSYEQYF. The CDR3 coding sequence is TGTGCCAGCAGCCAAGAATTATCGTACGAGCAGTACTTC. The rearrangement links TRBV4-2 to TRBJ2-5; D remains unclear. The J call may be faulty, since TRBJ2-7 better matches the DNA end. Germline assignment: CDR1 LGHNA and CDR2 YNFKEQ. The CDR3 loop spans 13 amino acids.

This clonotype was seen only a few times. This chain links TRBV7-9 with TRBJ2-6, with D unresolved. The V end was cut by 5 bases, the J end by 2 bases, with 10 bases between. The CDR3 is made up of 15 amino acids. CDR1 and CDR2 from the germline V gene are SEHNR and FQNEAQ (reference sequence). DNA for the CDR3: TGTGCCAGCAGCAGGGTGTACGCTGGGGCCAACGTCCTGACTTTC. Its translation is CASSRVYAGANVLTF.

This clonotype has only a few counts. DNA of the CDR3: TGTGCCAGCAGTTTATCGGGATGGCCCTACAATGAGCAGTTCTTC. It is translated as CASSLSGWPYNEQFF. The rearrangement uses TRBV27 and TRBJ2-1, with no clear D. Trimming left V 0 bases short and J 2 bases short, with 8 bases between. CDR3 length equals 15 residues. Germline CDR1 MNHEY, CDR2 SMNVEV (reference sequence).

The CDR3 DNA reads as TGTGCCAGCAGTTTAGAAGCCATCTATGGCTACACCTTC. Amino acid sequence: CASSLEAIYGYTF. The chain links TRBV12-3 or TRBV12-4 to TRBJ1-2; no clear D gene. V lost 1 base and J lost 4, with 7 bases in between. The CDR3 consists of 13 residues.

There are a few counts of this clonotype. The J gene is TRBJ2-5, the V gene TRBV7-2; D perhaps matches TRBD2 (5 bases). The germline V gene has CDR1 SGHTA and CDR2 FQGNSA. This CDR3 has 14 residues. V shed 4 bases and J shed 1 base, with 10 bases lying between them. The CDR3, as DNA: TGTGCCAGCAGCTCCTTCCGGGGCCAAGAGACCCAGTACTTC. Its translation: CASSSFRGQETQYF.

The chain employs TRBV29-1 and TRBJ2-5, with 11 bases identical to TRBD2. The trim removed 1 base at V and 5 bases at J, leaving 3 bases unmatched. Germline values: CDR1 SQVTM, CDR2 ANQGSEA. This CDR3 region has 14 residues. This CDR3 reads CSVEALAGGETQYF. The CDR3 DNA reads as TGCAGCGTTGAAGCTCTAGCGGGAGGCGAGACCCAGTACTTC.

This clonotype has just a few counts. The V and J genes are TRBV12-3 or TRBV12-4 and TRBJ1-4, with D perhaps TRBD1 (6 bases). This CDR3 contains 15 residues. Trimming cost V 5 bases and J 3 bases, with 13 bases left between them. The CDR3: CASSPRGLANEKLFF. Here the CDR3 DNA reads TGTGCCAGCAGTCCCCGGGGGCTAGCTAATGAAAAACTGTTTTTT.

The chain joins TRBV5-1 to TRBJ2-5; D not resolved. The V and J ends lost 0 bases and 5 bases respectively, with 14 bases between them. CDR1 and CDR2 (germline): SGHRS, YFSETQ. The CDR3 extends over 15 amino acids. The CDR3 sequence: CASSLDPDDTETQYF. The CDR3 DNA sequence: TGCGCCAGCAGCTTGGATCCAGATGATACTGAGACCCAGTACTTC.

This clonotype was seen more than once but under ten times. CDR3 sequence reads: CASRGTGATVEQYF. Written as DNA, the CDR3 is TGTGCCAGCAGGGGGACAGGGGCGACCGTCGAGCAGTACTTC. The chain has TRBV2 and TRBJ2-7, with 10 bases lining up with TRBD1. This CDR3 is 14 amino acids long. Per the germline V gene, CDR1 is SNHLY and CDR2 is FYNNEI. The trim removed 6 bases at V and 6 bases at J, leaving 8 bases unmatched. Full variable domain (missing parts from reference TRBV2 and TRBJ2-7): EPEVTQTPSHQVTQMGQEVILRCVPISNHLYFYWYRQILGQKVEFLVSFYNNEISEKSEIFDDQFSVERPDGSNFTLKIRSTKLEDSAMYFCASRGTGATVEQYFGPGTRLTVT.

Only a few counts were recorded for this clonotype. The chain combines TRBV3-1 with TRBJ2-7; no clear D gene. This CDR3 region has 13 residues. The germline V gene has CDR1 LGHDT and CDR2 YNNKEL (reference sequence). V lost 5 bases to trimming and J lost 2 bases, with 10 bases between them. CDR3 protein: CASSADSTYEQYF. The CDR3 region has the DNA TGTGCCAGCAGCGCCGATTCAACCTACGAGCAGTACTTC.

The chain is built from TRBV18 and TRBJ1-1; D ambiguous. Trimming left V 3 bases short and J 0 bases short, with 11 bases between. There are 15 residues in the CDR3. From germline, CDR1 is KGHSH and CDR2 LQKENI. CDR3 sequence (DNA): TGTGCCAGCTCACCCGGGAGGGTCCTGAACACTGAAGCTTTCTTT. Amino acid sequence: CASSPGRVLNTEAFF.

The chain links TRBV27 to TRBJ2-7; 7 nucleotides match TRBD2. CDR1 MNHEY and CDR2 SMNVEV come from the germline V gene (reference sequence). CDR3 length: 12 residues. Trimming took 11 bases from V and 5 from J; bases not matched to a gene: 9. CDR3 nucleotides: TGTGCCCCCCGAGCGGGGAAGGACGAGCAGTACTTC. Its translation: CAPRAGKDEQYF.

As DNA, the CDR3 is TGTGCCAGCAGCCGACCGGGACTAGCTTTTTACGAGCAGTACTTC. Protein: CASSRPGLAFYEQYF. The V gene is TRBV4-2, the J gene TRBJ2-5; 9 bases fit TRBD2. The DNA end favors TRBJ2-7, so the J call may be wrong. The CDR3 has 15 amino acids. Germline V gene data show CDR1 as LGHNA and CDR2 as YNFKEQ.

V usage is TRBV6-5 and J usage is TRBJ2-1, with D perhaps assigned TRBD1 or TRBD2 (5 bases each). V was trimmed by 2 bases and J by 8 bases, leaving 31 bases between them. Looked up from germline, CDR1 is MNHEY and CDR2 is SVGAGI. CDR3 size: 20 residues. CDR3 residues: CASSYELTGAGLGGYDEQFF. CDR3 nucleotides: TGTGCCAGCAGTTACGAATTGACCGGGGCCGGCCTCGGTGGATACGATGAGCAGTTCTTC.

This clonotype was seen once. The J gene is TRBJ2-3, the V gene TRBV20-1; D is undetermined. The CDR3 has 16 amino acids. V lost 0 bases, J lost 0 bases, and 13 bases lay in between. Germline-derived CDR1 and CDR2 are DFQATT and SNEGSKA (reference sequence). CDR3 DNA sequence: TGCAGTGCTAGAGATTGGGCTCACCCAAGCACAGATACGCAGTATTTT. Residues: CSARDWAHPSTDTQYF.

This CDR3 reads CASSFIEGPGELFF. The CDR3 nucleotides are TGTGCCAGCAGTTTTATCGAGGGGCCCGGGGAGCTGTTTTTT. This chain links TRBV12-3 or TRBV12-4 with TRBJ2-2; D may be TRBD1 or TRBD2 (5 bases each). The CDR3 consists of 14 residues. Trimming took off 3 bases at V and 6 bases at J, with 11 bases between the two ends.

This clonotype has more than one count but fewer than ten. The J gene is TRBJ2-7, the V gene TRBV20-1; 13 bases fit TRBD2. V lost 1 base, J lost 3 bases, and 0 bases stayed unmatched. The CDR3 loop spans 14 amino acids. Germline lookup yields CDR1 DFQATT and CDR2 SNEGSKA (reference sequence). CDR3 sequence (DNA): TGCAGTGCTAGAGGGACTAGCGGGGGCTACGAGCAGTACTTC. Its protein is CSARGTSGGYEQYF.

There are many counts of this clonotype. The chain has TRBV14 and TRBJ2-3; 7 bases match TRBD2. The CDR3 sequence is 15 residues long. The V gene's germline CDR1 is SGHDN and CDR2 FVKESK. With 0 bases clipped from V and 5 bases from J, the junction kept 5 bases outside the gene matches. This CDR3 is CASSQDWGGGDTQYF. In DNA form, the CDR3 reads TGTGCCAGCAGCCAAGATTGGGGCGGGGGAGATACGCAGTATTTT.

The V gene is TRBV14, the J gene TRBJ1-2; TRBD1 agrees at 7 bases. Germline loops: CDR1 SGHDN, CDR2 FVKESK. The J segment lost 5 bases and the V segment lost 4 bases, leaving 13 bases of the junction unmatched. The CDR3 length is 16 residues. The CDR3 sequence is CASSPEGQPAYYGYTF. CDR3 bases: TGTGCCAGCAGCCCCGAGGGACAGCCCGCTTATTATGGCTACACCTTC.

The CDR3 bases are TGCGCCAGCAGCGGGGGACTAGCGGGACCAGAGCAGTACTTC. It specifies CASSGGLAGPEQYF. The V call is TRBV5-1, the J call TRBJ2-7; 13 bases align to TRBD2. From germline, CDR1 is SGHRS and CDR2 YFSETQ. Trimming at V came to 4 bases and at J to 7 bases, leaving 5 bases not matched to a gene. This CDR3 spans 14 amino acids.